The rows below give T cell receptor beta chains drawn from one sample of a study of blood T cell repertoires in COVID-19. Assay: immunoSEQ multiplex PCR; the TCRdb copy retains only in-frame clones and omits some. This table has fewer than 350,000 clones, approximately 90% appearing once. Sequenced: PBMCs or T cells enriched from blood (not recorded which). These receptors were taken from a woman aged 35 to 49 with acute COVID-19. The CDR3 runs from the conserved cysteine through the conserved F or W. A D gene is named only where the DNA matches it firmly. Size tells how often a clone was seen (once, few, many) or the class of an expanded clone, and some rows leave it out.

TGTGCCAGCAGTGACCTTGGACAGGGGGTTACACAGCCCCAGCATTTT CASSDLGQGVTQPQHF TRBD1 TRBJ1-5 NA TRBV6-1 16
TGTGCCAGCAGTTTGGCAGGGTGGACTGAAGCTTTCTTT CASSLAGWTEAFF NA TRBJ1-1 NA TRBV28 13
TGTGCCAGCAGCCCGCGTGGAGATGAAGCTTTCTTT CASSPRGDEAFF NA TRBJ1-1 once TRBV11-2 12
TGTGCCAGCAGCACCAGACAGGGGGTCTATGGCTACACCTTC CASSTRQGVYGYTF TRBD1 TRBJ1-2 NA TRBV7-2 14
TGTGCCTGGAGTACGGGGAGTGGCACAGATACGCAGTATTTT CAWSTGSGTDTQYF NA TRBJ2-3 NA TRBV30 14
TGCGCCAGCAGCCCAGCCGAGGTAGCAACAGATACGCAGTATTTT CASSPAEVATDTQYF NA TRBJ2-3 NA TRBV5-1 15
TGCAGCGTTGAAGGTCTGCGGCGGGAGGGCACAGATACGCAGTATTTT CSVEGLRREGTDTQYF TRBD2 TRBJ2-3 NA TRBV29-1 16
TGTGCCAGCAGCTTGGCCTCCGGGACTAGCGGGCTCGAGCAGTACTTC CASSLASGTSGLEQYF TRBD2 TRBJ2-7 once TRBV5-5 16
TGTGCCAGCAGCCGGGGGGTAAGGGCTCTTGGCTACACCTTC CASSRGVRALGYTF NA TRBJ1-2 NA TRBV28 14
TGTGCCAGCTCACCCTCAGCTAACTATGGCTACACCTTC CASSPSANYGYTF NA TRBJ1-2 NA TRBV18 13
TGTGCCAGCACGACTAGCGGGAGAACAGATACGCAGTATTTT CASTTSGRTDTQYF TRBD2 TRBJ2-3 NA TRBV7-2 14
TGTGCCAGTTCCGGGGCCCGGGGGTACAATGAGCAGTTCTTC CASSGARGYNEQFF NA TRBJ2-1 NA TRBV11-2 14
TGTGCCAGCAGCCCTCCCAACAGGGTTAGAAGCAATCAGCCCCAGCATTTT CASSPPNRVRSNQPQHF NA TRBJ1-5 NA TRBV28 17
TGTGCCAGCAGTGAAGCGGCGGGGGCGACTAATGAAAAACTGTTTTTT CASSEAAGATNEKLFF NA TRBJ1-4 once TRBV6-1 16
TGTGCCTGGGGAGACAGTTCGGATTCACCCCTCCACTTT CAWGDSSDSPLHF NA TRBJ1-6 NA TRBV30 13
TGTGCCAGCAGTGAACAGATCGTAGCCAAAAACATTCAGTACTTC CASSEQIVAKNIQYF NA TRBJ2-4 once TRBV6-1 15
TGTGCCAGGCCGGGACAGCTAAACTACGAGCAGTACTTC CARPGQLNYEQYF TRBD1 TRBJ2-7 once TRBV19 13
TGTGCCAGCAGTCCAACAGGGTACGATGGCTACACCTTC CASSPTGYDGYTF NA TRBJ1-2 NA TRBV28 13
TGTGCCAGTGGCGACAGCTTGAACACTGAAGCTTTCTTT CASGDSLNTEAFF NA TRBJ1-1 NA TRBV12-3/TRBV12-4 13
TGTGCCAGCAGCTCCACGAGGGACACTGAAGCTTTCTTT CASSSTRDTEAFF NA TRBJ1-1 NA TRBV7-3 13
TGTGCCAGCAGGCCCGACAGGGGTGAATGCACCTTC CASRPDRGECTF TRBD1 TRBJ1-2 NA TRBV12-3/TRBV12-4 12
TGTGCCAGCAGCTGGCCAGGGGGTGCAACTAATGAAAAACTGTTTTTT CASSWPGGATNEKLFF TRBD1 TRBJ1-4 once TRBV28 16
TGTGCCAGCAGTTTAGGAGGACAGGGAGGCGGCTACACCTTC CASSLGGQGGGYTF TRBD1 TRBJ1-2 once TRBV27 14
TGTGCCTGGAGGGGACTAGCGGGGTCGAACACCGGGGAGCTGTTTTTT CAWRGLAGSNTGELFF TRBD2 TRBJ2-2 NA TRBV30 16
TGTGCCAGCAGTCCAGGGGGGCATCAGCCCCAGCATTTT CASSPGGHQPQHF TRBD1 TRBJ1-5 NA TRBV12-3/TRBV12-4 13
TGCGCCAGCAGGAGCGAGGGAGGCCACGAGCAGTACTTC CASRSEGGHEQYF NA TRBJ2-7 NA TRBV5-1 13
TGTGCCAGCAGTGAATACTACACAGGATTAGCTTTCTTT CASSEYYTGLAFF NA TRBJ1-1 few TRBV6-1 13
TGTGCCAGCAGCCAACAGGGTAATACTGGAAACACCATATATTTT CASSQQGNTGNTIYF NA TRBJ1-3 NA TRBV7-9 15
TGTGCCAGCAGTGAGGGCAGAGCTCAAGGAAACACCATATATTTT CASSEGRAQGNTIYF NA TRBJ1-3 NA TRBV2 15
TGTGCCAGTAGTCTAAACGTCGGACAGACTGAAGCTTTCTTT CASSLNVGQTEAFF NA TRBJ1-1 NA TRBV19 14
TGCGCCAGCAGCGGGACTAGCGGAAACTACAATGAGCAGTTCTTC CASSGTSGNYNEQFF TRBD2 TRBJ2-1 NA TRBV5-1 15
TGTGCCAGCAGCTTAGATAACGGCAGGCAAGAGACCCAGTACTTC CASSLDNGRQETQYF NA TRBJ2-5 NA TRBV7-2 15
TGTGCCAGCAGTTCACCGGGGACTTATGGCTACACCTTC CASSSPGTYGYTF NA TRBJ1-2 few TRBV6-5 13
TGTGCCAGCAGCTTATCGGTTCAGGGGCCCCTCCACTTT CASSLSVQGPLHF NA TRBJ1-6 NA TRBV7-8 13
TGTGCCACCAGTGACCCCGACAGGGTAGTGGCCAAAAACATTCAGTACTTC CATSDPDRVVAKNIQYF TRBD1 TRBJ2-4 NA TRBV24-1 17
TGTGCCAGCGGGGGGGGCGGCAATCAGCCCCAGCATTTT CASGGGGNQPQHF NA TRBJ1-5 NA TRBV28 13
TGTGCCAGTAGTATCGAGCTACAGGGATACAACACCATATATTTT CASSIELQGYNTIYF NA TRBJ1-3 NA TRBV19 15
TGTGCCAGCAGCTTATTGGCTAGCGGGGCAAACAATGAGCAGTTCTTC CASSLLASGANNEQFF TRBD2 TRBJ2-1 NA TRBV11-2 16